The rows below give T cell receptor beta chains drawn from one sample of a study of cytomegalovirus exposure and HLA in healthy donors. Sequencing used immunoSEQ multiplex PCR; TCRdb keeps in-frame clones, though not all of them. Of over 120,000 clones in the sample, around 80% were seen once. The sample comprised PBMCs. Every receptor here comes from a female donor in good health and CMV-seronegative. Each CDR3 is given with its conserved first and last residue. The D gene is left open where the match is weak. Where a row states a size, it is once, few, many or the class of an expanded clone; other rows omit it.

d_gene: NA
v_gene: TRBV6-4
abundance: NA
j_gene: TRBJ2-5
CDR3aa: CASSPQGSPQETQYF
CDR3nt: TGTGCCAGCAGTCCTCAGGGGAGCCCTCAAGAGACCCAGTACTTC

d_gene: NA
v_gene: TRBV30
abundance: NA
j_gene: TRBJ2-2
CDR3aa: CAWSVTPSTGELFF
CDR3nt: TGTGCCTGGAGTGTAACCCCCAGCACCGGGGAGCTGTTTTTT

d_gene: NA
v_gene: TRBV19
abundance: NA
j_gene: TRBJ2-6
CDR3aa: CASSIKRGAGANVLTF
CDR3nt: TGTGCCAGTAGTATAAAACGGGGAGCTGGGGCCAACGTCCTGACTTTC

d_gene: NA
v_gene: TRBV5-6
abundance: few
j_gene: TRBJ2-1
CDR3aa: CASSFSPYSGNEQFF
CDR3nt: TGTGCCAGCAGCTTCTCTCCGTATAGCGGCAATGAGCAGTTCTTC

d_gene: TRBD1
v_gene: TRBV27
abundance: NA
j_gene: TRBJ1-1
CDR3aa: CASSPGTGSTEAFF
CDR3nt: TGTGCCAGCAGTCCAGGGACAGGGTCCACTGAAGCTTTCTTT

d_gene: NA
v_gene: TRBV13
abundance: few
j_gene: TRBJ1-2
CDR3aa: CASSLADYGYTF
CDR3nt: TGTGCCAGCAGCTTAGCGGACTATGGCTACACCTTC

d_gene: NA
v_gene: TRBV19
abundance: NA
j_gene: TRBJ1-5
CDR3aa: CASSIRPPYEDNQPQHF
CDR3nt: TGTGCCAGTAGTATACGCCCCCCGTACGAGGACAATCAGCCCCAGCATTTT

d_gene: TRBD1
v_gene: TRBV27
abundance: NA
j_gene: TRBJ1-4
CDR3aa: CASSPTQKGAREKLFF
CDR3nt: TGTGCCAGCAGTCCTACCCAAAAGGGGGCGAGGGAAAAACTGTTTTTT

d_gene: TRBD1
v_gene: TRBV5-4
abundance: NA
j_gene: TRBJ2-1
CDR3aa: CASSADRERYNEQFF
CDR3nt: TGTGCCAGCAGCGCCGACAGGGAACGGTACAATGAGCAGTTCTTC

d_gene: NA
v_gene: TRBV30
abundance: NA
j_gene: TRBJ2-7
CDR3aa: CAWTVLSGRRVLDSYEQYF
CDR3nt: TGTGCCTGGACGGTTCTATCGGGTAGGAGGGTTTTGGACTCCTACGAGCAGTACTTC

d_gene: NA
v_gene: TRBV6-1
abundance: NA
j_gene: TRBJ1-1
CDR3aa: CASSQTLENTEAFF
CDR3nt: TGTGCCAGCAGTCAGACTTTGGAGAACACTGAAGCTTTCTTT

d_gene: NA
v_gene: TRBV7-9
abundance: NA
j_gene: TRBJ1-2
CDR3aa: CASSLGGRRDGIYGYTF
CDR3nt: TGTGCCAGCAGCTTAGGAGGGAGGAGGGACGGAATCTATGGCTACACCTTC

d_gene: TRBD2
v_gene: TRBV19
abundance: NA
j_gene: TRBJ2-2
CDR3aa: CASSTPGTSGPGELFF
CDR3nt: TGTGCCAGTAGTACCCCCGGGACTAGCGGCCCCGGGGAGCTGTTTTTT

d_gene: NA
v_gene: TRBV27
abundance: NA
j_gene: TRBJ1-2
CDR3aa: CASSLSYGSGDGYTF
CDR3nt: TGTGCCAGCAGTTTATCTTATGGGAGTGGGGATGGCTACACCTTC

d_gene: TRBD1
v_gene: TRBV29-1
abundance: NA
j_gene: TRBJ2-1
CDR3aa: CSVKTGGNEQFF
CDR3nt: TGCAGCGTTAAGACAGGGGGCAATGAGCAGTTCTTC

d_gene: NA
v_gene: TRBV6-5
abundance: once
j_gene: TRBJ1-2
CDR3aa: CASSYPGLGYTF
CDR3nt: TGTGCCAGCAGTTACCCCGGACTTGGCTACACCTTC

d_gene: NA
v_gene: TRBV7-2
abundance: NA
j_gene: TRBJ1-3
CDR3aa: CASSAFRGSGNTIYF
CDR3nt: TGTGCCAGCAGCGCCTTCAGGGGATCCGGAAACACCATATATTTT

d_gene: TRBD1
v_gene: TRBV27
abundance: NA
j_gene: TRBJ1-3
CDR3aa: CASSLRPTGSSGNTIYF
CDR3nt: TGTGCCAGCAGTTTAAGACCGACAGGGAGCTCTGGAAACACCATATATTTT

d_gene: NA
v_gene: TRBV7-9
abundance: NA
j_gene: TRBJ1-2
CDR3aa: CASSFDLQGRKGYTF
CDR3nt: TGTGCCAGCAGCTTCGATCTCCAGGGCCGTAAAGGCTACACCTTC

d_gene: NA
v_gene: TRBV28
abundance: NA
j_gene: TRBJ1-2
CDR3aa: CASSPQRRLGYTF
CDR3nt: TGTGCCAGCAGTCCACAAAGGAGGCTTGGCTACACCTTC

d_gene: NA
v_gene: TRBV5-4
abundance: NA
j_gene: TRBJ1-2
CDR3aa: CASSRNRDIKSTGGYTF
CDR3nt: TGTGCCAGCAGCCGAAACAGGGATATTAAGTCGACGGGGGGCTACACCTTC

d_gene: TRBD1
v_gene: TRBV28
abundance: NA
j_gene: TRBJ1-1
CDR3aa: CASSPGQGANTEAFF
CDR3nt: TGTGCCAGCAGTCCTGGACAGGGGGCTAATACTGAAGCTTTCTTT

d_gene: TRBD2
v_gene: TRBV5-1
abundance: NA
j_gene: TRBJ2-1
CDR3aa: CASSFLLRTSGGSSYNEQFF
CDR3nt: TGCGCCAGCAGCTTTCTTCTAAGGACTAGCGGGGGAAGCTCCTACAATGAGCAGTTCTTC

d_gene: NA
v_gene: TRBV5-1
abundance: NA
j_gene: TRBJ2-5
CDR3aa: CASSLVGQGWSPQETQYF
CDR3nt: TGCGCCAGCAGCTTGGTGGGGCAGGGGTGGTCCCCCCAAGAGACCCAGTACTTC

d_gene: TRBD1
v_gene: TRBV4-2
abundance: NA
j_gene: TRBJ2-7
CDR3aa: CASSQDDGTGHYEQYF
CDR3nt: TGTGCCAGCAGCCAAGACGACGGGACAGGGCACTACGAGCAGTACTTC

d_gene: TRBD2
v_gene: TRBV30
abundance: NA
j_gene: TRBJ2-3
CDR3aa: CAWRTRGGATDTQYF
CDR3nt: TGTGCCTGGAGAACGCGGGGGGGGGCCACAGATACGCAGTATTTT

d_gene: NA
v_gene: TRBV30
abundance: NA
j_gene: TRBJ1-2
CDR3aa: CAWRDRGGVPGLGGYTF
CDR3nt: TGTGCCTGGAGAGACCGGGGGGGGGTCCCAGGGTTAGGGGGCTACACCTTC

d_gene: NA
v_gene: TRBV19
abundance: NA
j_gene: TRBJ1-1
CDR3aa: CASSIRRQENTEAFF
CDR3nt: TGTGCCAGTAGTATAAGGCGACAGGAGAACACTGAAGCTTTCTTT

d_gene: TRBD2
v_gene: TRBV30
abundance: NA
j_gene: TRBJ2-1
CDR3aa: CAWSWGTSSPSNEQFF
CDR3nt: TGTGCCTGGAGTTGGGGGACTAGCAGCCCCTCCAATGAGCAGTTCTTC

d_gene: NA
v_gene: TRBV5-4
abundance: few
j_gene: TRBJ1-1
CDR3aa: CASSGAFGGNTEAFF
CDR3nt: TGTGCCAGCAGCGGGGCGTTCGGGGGGAACACTGAAGCTTTCTTT

d_gene: NA
v_gene: TRBV18
abundance: NA
j_gene: TRBJ2-7
CDR3aa: CASSPGGGSSSEQYF
CDR3nt: TGTGCCAGCTCACCAGGGGGCGGGAGTTCGTCCGAGCAGTACTTC

d_gene: NA
v_gene: TRBV5-1
abundance: NA
j_gene: TRBJ2-3
CDR3aa: CASSLASSVDTQYF
CDR3nt: TGCGCCAGCAGCTTGGCCTCTAGCGTAGATACGCAGTATTTT

d_gene: TRBD1
v_gene: TRBV28
abundance: once
j_gene: TRBJ1-2
CDR3aa: CASRNRDRASPNYGYTF
CDR3nt: TGTGCCAGCAGAAACAGGGACAGGGCCTCCCCTAACTATGGCTACACCTTC

d_gene: NA
v_gene: TRBV5-1
abundance: NA
j_gene: TRBJ2-2
CDR3aa: CASSWESVANTGELFF
CDR3nt: TGCGCCAGCAGCTGGGAGAGTGTCGCGAACACCGGGGAGCTGTTTTTT

d_gene: TRBD1
v_gene: TRBV6-1
abundance: few
j_gene: TRBJ1-5
CDR3aa: CASSDGGTGRNQPQHF
CDR3nt: TGTGCCAGCAGTGATGGGGGGACAGGACGGAATCAGCCCCAGCATTTT

d_gene: TRBD2
v_gene: TRBV2
abundance: NA
j_gene: TRBJ2-6
CDR3aa: CASTKRGAGANVLTF
CDR3nt: TGTGCCAGCACCAAGCGGGGGGCTGGGGCCAACGTCCTGACTTTC

d_gene: TRBD2
v_gene: TRBV11-2
abundance: NA
j_gene: TRBJ2-7
CDR3aa: CASSLDQRGARQYF
CDR3nt: TGTGCCAGCAGCTTAGATCAGCGGGGGGCGCGTCAGTACTTC

d_gene: TRBD1
v_gene: TRBV4-3
abundance: NA
j_gene: TRBJ2-6
CDR3aa: CASSQGDRGSGANVLTF
CDR3nt: TGCGCCAGCAGCCAAGGGGACAGGGGCTCTGGGGCCAACGTCCTGACTTTC

d_gene: NA
v_gene: TRBV11-1
abundance: NA
j_gene: TRBJ2-7
CDR3aa: CASSLGARGEQYF
CDR3nt: TGTGCCAGCAGCTTAGGGGCCCGGGGGGAGCAGTACTTC

d_gene: TRBD1
v_gene: TRBV27
abundance: NA
j_gene: TRBJ1-6
CDR3aa: CASSFPGGNSPLHF
CDR3nt: TGTGCCAGCAGTTTCCCAGGGGGCAATTCACCCCTCCACTTT

d_gene: TRBD1
v_gene: TRBV5-4
abundance: few
j_gene: TRBJ1-6
CDR3aa: CASSVRQGTLHF
CDR3nt: TGTGCCAGCAGCGTACGACAGGGAACCCTCCACTTT

d_gene: TRBD1
v_gene: TRBV10-3
abundance: NA
j_gene: TRBJ2-3
CDR3aa: CAIRQGGQGADTQYF
CDR3nt: TGTGCCATCAGGCAAGGGGGACAGGGTGCAGATACGCAGTATTTT

d_gene: NA
v_gene: TRBV5-5
abundance: few
j_gene: TRBJ2-7
CDR3aa: CASSPPGVNYEQYF
CDR3nt: TGTGCCAGCAGCCCCCCGGGTGTGAACTACGAGCAGTACTTC

d_gene: NA
v_gene: TRBV15
abundance: few
j_gene: TRBJ2-5
CDR3aa: CATSSGSTQYF
CDR3nt: TGTGCCACCAGCAGCGGGAGTACCCAGTACTTC

d_gene: TRBD2
v_gene: TRBV5-4
abundance: NA
j_gene: TRBJ2-3
CDR3aa: CASSLRESASTDTQYF
CDR3nt: TGTGCCAGCAGTTTGCGGGAGTCCGCTAGCACAGATACGCAGTATTTT